A single sample is the source of the 13 T cell receptor beta chains below, sequenced in a study of neurological immune-mediated disorders. This sample's time point: longitudinal time-point 3. TCRdb itself ran the 5' RACE reads through MiXCR, one entry per CDR3 protein. The sample carries roughly 53,000 distinct CDR3 sequences, roughly 8.4% recorded once. The sequencing input was PBMCs. The origin of the receptors is a woman in her forties in good health.

This chain joins TRBV10-3 and TRBJ1-5; TRBD1 aligns across 7 bases. After removal of 2 bases from V and 6 bases from J, the junction contained 7 bases not matched to a gene. The CDR3 is 15 amino acids. The V gene's germline CDR1 is ENHRY and CDR2 SYGVKD. DNA of the CDR3: TGTGCCATCAGTGAGGGTCAGGGGGATATTCAGCCCCAGCATTTT. Protein: CAISEGQGDIQPQHF.

Many counts were recorded for this clonotype. This chain links TRBV5-6 with TRBJ1-1; D is uncertain. The CDR3 totals 14 residues. Germline loops: CDR1 SGHDT, CDR2 YYEEEE. V shed 0 bases and J shed 1 base, with 7 bases lying between them. In DNA, the CDR3 is TGTGCCAGCAGCTTGGGGCCGCAGAACACTGAAGCTTTCTTT. Protein sequence: CASSLGPQNTEAFF.

CDR3 residues: CASSYDSEYQPQHF. Written as DNA, the CDR3 is TGTGCCAGCAGTTATGATAGTGAGTACCAGCCCCAGCATTTT. The chain joins TRBV12-3 or TRBV12-4 to TRBJ1-5; D is unclear. CDR3 size: 14 residues. The germline V and J ends were trimmed by 4 bases and 7 bases, with 14 bases remaining between them.

This clonotype was recorded many times. The rearrangement uses TRBV7-9 and TRBJ1-3; TRBD1 might be the D (6 bases). The ends were cut back, 11 bases at V and 0 bases at J, with 14 bases in the middle. In germline, CDR1 is SEHNR, CDR2 FQNEAQ (reference sequence). This CDR3 is 14 amino acids long. This CDR3 reads CAGFGGLSGNTIYF. CDR3 nucleotide sequence: TGTGCCGGCTTCGGGGGGCTCTCTGGAAACACCATATATTTT.

This clonotype was recorded many times. V gene TRBV4-3 combines with J gene TRBJ2-3, with a tentative D call TRBD2 (5 bases). The CDR3 runs to 14 residues. CDR1 is LGHNA and CDR2 is YSLEER in the germline V gene. V lost 4 bases to trimming and J lost 5 bases, with 13 bases between them. In DNA form, the CDR3 reads TGCGCCAGCAGCCCTGCTAGCCAGGAAGATACGCAGTATTTT. Encoded protein: CASSPASQEDTQYF.

By proportion, this clonotype is medium-sized. J is TRBJ2-5 and V is TRBV5-6, with a tentative D call TRBD2 (6 bases). Germline V CDR1 and CDR2: SGHDT, YYEEEE. The CDR3 is 15 residues long. V was pared by 4 bases and J by 5 bases, with 18 bases between. CDR3 DNA sequence: TGTGCCAGCAGCGCAGCTAGGAGGGAACGGGAGACCCAGTACTTC. This translates into CASSAARRERETQYF.

The genes are TRBV12-3 or TRBV12-4 and TRBJ2-5, with D possibly being TRBD1 (6 bases). The CDR3 has 15 residues. Trimming took off 3 bases at V and 2 bases at J, with 13 bases between the two ends. CDR3 protein: CASSFRGQPQETQYF. Written as DNA, the CDR3 is TGTGCCAGCAGTTTCAGGGGCCAACCTCAAGAGACCCAGTACTTC.

A word on this clonotype: This sequence may be a read error, since a much larger clone differs from it by one base. In nucleotides, the CDR3 is TGTGCCAGCAGTGAGGACGGGGGCTACGAGCAGTACTTC. Translation: CASSEDGGYEQYF. The chain has TRBV2 and TRBJ2-7, with D tentatively TRBD2 (6 bases). Trimming left V 3 bases short and J 3 bases short, with 9 bases between. Germline V gene lookup returns CDR1 SNHLY and CDR2 FYNNEI. The CDR3 covers 13 residues. Full variable domain (rest looked up from reference TRBV2 and TRBJ2-7): EPEVTQTPSHQVTQMGQEVILRCVPISNHLYFYWYRQILGQKVEFLVSFYNNEISEKSEIFDDQFSVERPDGSNFTLKIRSTKLEDSAMYFCASSEDGGYEQYFGPGTRLTVT.

This clonotype has ten or more counts. The chain joins TRBV5-1 to TRBJ1-5, with D tentatively TRBD1 (6 bases). Germline V CDR1 and CDR2: SGHRS, YFSETQ. This CDR3 has 15 residues. Trimming shortened V by 4 bases and J by 3 bases, and 14 bases separated the two germline ends. In DNA form, the CDR3 reads TGCGCCAGCAGCCAAGGGGGAATCGACAATCAGCCCCAGCATTTT. Residues: CASSQGGIDNQPQHF. The entire variable domain, with the rest obtained from reference TRBV5-1 and TRBJ1-5, is as follows: KAGVTQTPRYLIKTRGQQVTLSCSPISGHRSVSWYQQTPGQGLQFLFEYFSETQRNKGNFPGRFSGRQFSNSRSEMNVSTLELGDSALYLCASSQGGIDNQPQHFGDGTRLSIL.

There are many counts of this clonotype. The CDR3 here is CASSPRDRRNTEAFF. The CDR3 DNA is TGTGCCAGCAGCCCCCGGGACAGGAGGAACACTGAAGCTTTCTTT. V and J are TRBV9 and TRBJ1-1; 8 bases agree with TRBD1. CDR3 length equals 15 residues. V lost 4 bases and J lost 1; bases outside the gene matches: 6. Germline CDR1 reads SGDLS; CDR2 reads YYNGEE.

This clonotype was detected ten times or more. The gene calls are TRBV4-1 and TRBJ2-7; 8 bases map to TRBD1. CDR1 MGHRA and CDR2 YSYEKL come from the germline V gene. Germline trimming cut 3 bases from V and 0 bases from J; bases unmatched to any gene: 7. The CDR3 extends over 16 amino acids. CDR3 coding DNA: TGCGCCAGCAGCCAGGCAGGGGGCCTTTTCTCCTACGAGCAGTACTTC. This translates into CASSQAGGLFSYEQYF.

This clonotype was counted a few times. The genes are TRBV6-6 and TRBJ2-2; the match to TRBD2 covers 8 bases. The V gene's germline CDR1 is MNHNY and CDR2 SVGAGI (reference sequence). The CDR3 spans 16 residues. V dropped 8 bases and J dropped 4; count of bases not matched to a gene: 12. The CDR3 coding sequence is TGTGCCAGCCGCCTCCCGGGACGGGGGGGCACCGGGGAGCTGTTTTTT. Encoded protein: CASRLPGRGGTGELFF.

At least ten counts were recorded for this clonotype. The V gene is TRBV5-1, the J gene TRBJ2-7; D could derive from TRBD1 or TRBD2 (5 bases each). Per germline, CDR1 SGHRS and CDR2 YFSETQ. V lost 2 bases, J lost 2 bases, and 11 bases lay in between. This CDR3 is 14 amino acids long. CDR3 in amino acids: CASSLGDGPYEQYF. The CDR3 nucleotides read TGCGCCAGCAGCTTAGGGGACGGCCCCTACGAGCAGTACTTC.